This T cell receptor beta chain was sequenced during a study of blood T cell repertoires in COVID-19. V was pared by 0 bases and J by 6 bases, with 16 bases of the junction left unmatched. Germline V gene sequence: CDR1 LGHDT, CDR2 YNNKEL (reference sequence). There are 19 residues in the CDR3. Generated by immunoSEQ multiplex PCR, the TCRdb table keeps only in-frame clones and is missing some. The sample consists of about 140,000 clones, about 79% of them appearing once. Input material: peripheral blood. The TCR originated in a man aged 55-75 years with active or convalescent COVID-19. This chain joins TRBV3-1 (or the pseudogene TRBV3-2) and TRBJ1-5, with 8 nucleotides matching TRBD1. CDR3 sequence reads: CASSQDPPGGVPGSQPQHF. The CDR3 bases are TGTGCCAGCAGCCAAGATCCCCCAGGGGGCGTTCCGGGTAGTCAGCCCCAGCATTTT.